These T cell receptor beta chains were read from a single sample in a study of CD8+CD57+ T cells in acquired aplastic anemia. MiXCR was run by TCRdb on the reads, yielding one entry per CDR3 protein. The data contain about 190,000 distinct CDR3 sequences, roughly half of them singletons. What was sequenced was sorted CD4+, CD8+, or CD8+CD57+ T cells (not recorded which) from PBMCs. Receptors were obtained from a human donor in good health, serving as a control. Both conserved end residues are part of each CDR3. The D gene is left open where the match is weak. Rows give clone size only sometimes, using once, few, many, or a class for an expanded clone.

cdr3_aa,cdr3_nt,v_call,clone_size,d_call,j_call
CASSQNRGHQPQHF,TGTGCCAGCAGCCAAAACAGGGGGCATCAGCCCCAGCATTTT,TRBV7-2,.,TRBD1,TRBJ1-5
CSASQPGYGYTF,TGCAGTGCTAGCCAGCCCGGTTATGGCTACACCTTC,TRBV20-1,.,.,TRBJ1-2
CASSLDWSGLAGGMETQYF,TGTGCCAGCAGCTTAGACTGGTCGGGACTAGCGGGGGGCATGGAGACCCAGTACTTC,TRBV7-8,many,TRBD2,TRBJ2-5
CASHGLGQNNEKLFF,TGTGCCAGCCATGGATTGGGCCAGAATAATGAAAAACTGTTTTTT,TRBV28,few,.,TRBJ1-4
CSARDGRDRSGELFF,TGCAGTGCTAGAGATGGGCGGGATCGGTCCGGGGAGCTGTTTTTT,TRBV20-1,.,.,TRBJ2-2
CASNAGTANYEQYF,TGCGCCAGCAACGCCGGGACAGCTAACTACGAGCAGTACTTC,TRBV10-2,few,TRBD1,TRBJ2-7
CASSQEYAGEKLFF,TGTGCCAGCAGCCAAGAGTACGCGGGTGAAAAACTGTTTTTT,TRBV4-2,.,.,TRBJ1-4
CASSGGLEQFF,TGTGCCAGCAGCGGTGGACTAGAACAGTTCTTC,TRBV7-8,many,TRBD2,TRBJ2-1
CATTRSRGGNQPQHF,TGTGCCACCACGAGGAGTAGGGGGGGCAATCAGCCCCAGCATTTT,TRBV12-3/TRBV12-4,.,.,TRBJ1-5
CASSLFTLPSSGELFF,TGTGCCAGCAGCTTGTTTACCCTCCCTTCCTCCGGGGAGCTGTTTTTT,TRBV7-8,many,.,TRBJ2-2
CATSRRMGQNSYEQYF,TGTGCCACCAGCAGGCGTATGGGGCAGAACTCCTACGAGCAGTACTTC,TRBV15,.,.,TRBJ2-7
CASSAGNSGDTQYF,TGTGCCAGCTCCGCGGGGAATAGCGGGGATACGCAGTATTTT,TRBV7-3,.,TRBD2,TRBJ2-3
CASSLLGNYGYTF,TGTGCCAGCAGTTTACTGGGGAACTATGGCTACACCTTC,TRBV12-3/TRBV12-4,many,.,TRBJ1-2
CAISESRGTEAFF,TGTGCCATCAGTGAGAGCAGGGGCACTGAAGCTTTCTTT,TRBV10-3,.,.,TRBJ1-1
CSADAGTGGTEAFF,TGCAGTGCCGATGCCGGGACAGGGGGCACTGAAGCTTTCTTT,TRBV20-1,.,TRBD1,TRBJ1-1
CASSLDGQGASTEAFF,TGCGCCAGCAGCTTGGATGGACAGGGCGCATCTACTGAAGCTTTCTTT,TRBV5-1,.,TRBD1,TRBJ1-1
CASSSARQQYPVAKNIQYF,TGTGCCAGCAGCTCAGCCCGACAGCAATACCCCGTGGCCAAAAACATTCAGTACTTC,TRBV12-3/TRBV12-4,many,.,TRBJ2-4
CAIGQGMITEAFF,TGTGCCATCGGACAGGGGATGATCACTGAAGCTTTCTTT,TRBV2,.,TRBD1,TRBJ1-1
CASSQTSGASPLHF,TGTGCCAGCAGTCAAACTAGCGGGGCATCACCCCTCCACTTT,TRBV7-2,.,.,TRBJ1-6
CASSLRLGERDTQYF,TGTGCCAGCAGCCTACGACTAGGGGAACGAGATACGCAGTATTTT,TRBV7-2,.,.,TRBJ2-3
CASSRSRTGERYGYEQYF,TGTGCCAGCAGTAGGAGCCGTACAGGGGAGAGGTACGGCTACGAGCAGTACTTC,TRBV6-5,many,TRBD1,TRBJ2-7
CASSEIGSPLHF,TGTGCCAGCAGTGAAATTGGTTCACCCCTCCACTTT,TRBV10-3,.,.,TRBJ1-6
CASSYSDRPSGNTIYF,TGTGCCAGCAGTTACTCGGACAGGCCCTCTGGAAACACCATATATTTT,TRBV6-5,many,TRBD1,TRBJ1-3
CASSLNGGALNEQFF,TGTGCCAGCAGCTTAAACGGGGGGGCACTCAATGAGCAGTTCTTC,TRBV7-3,many,TRBD2,TRBJ2-1
CATGHGLGSEQFF,TGTGCCACCGGACACGGACTAGGCAGTGAGCAGTTCTTC,TRBV24-1,.,TRBD2,TRBJ2-1
CSARTTGNYGYAF,TGCAGTGCTAGAACAACAGGGAACTATGGCTACGCCTTC,TRBV20-1,.,.,TRBJ1-2
CASSSLTGAEAFF,TGTGCCAGCAGCTCCCTGACAGGAGCTGAAGCTTTCTTT,TRBV11-2,many,.,TRBJ1-1
CASSPGLPGHYEQYF,TGTGCCAGCAGTCCAGGACTACCGGGTCACTACGAGCAGTACTTC,TRBV12-3/TRBV12-4,many,.,TRBJ2-7
CASTDGPGVKGYF,TGTGCCAGCACCGATGGACCGGGTGTGAAGGGGTACTTC,TRBV7-4,.,.,TRBJ2-7
CASRESTGSAGELFF,TGTGCCAGCAGGGAATCGACAGGGTCGGCCGGGGAGCTGTTTTTT,TRBV2,many,TRBD1,TRBJ2-2
CASSYSTGLYGYTF,TGTGCCAGCAGTTACTCAACAGGGCTCTATGGCTACACCTTC,TRBV6-6,.,.,TRBJ1-2
CASSVARTGGEGSTDTQYF,TGCGCCAGCAGCGTAGCTAGGACAGGGGGCGAAGGTAGCACAGATACGCAGTATTTT,TRBV9,once,TRBD1,TRBJ2-3
CASSTPAAGGLADTQYF,TGTGCCAGTAGTACCCCCGCGGCGGGGGGCCTAGCAGATACGCAGTATTTT,TRBV19,.,TRBD2,TRBJ2-3
CASTPGQGTSYEQYF,TGTGCCAGCACCCCCGGACAGGGAACATCCTACGAGCAGTACTTC,TRBV12-3/TRBV12-4,few,TRBD1,TRBJ2-7
CASSPSSGGAYYEQYF,TGTGCCAGCAGCCCCAGTAGCGGGGGGGCCTACTACGAGCAGTACTTC,TRBV7-2,.,TRBD2,TRBJ2-7
CATSRDGVTYGYTF,TGTGCCACCAGCAGAGATGGGGTTACCTATGGCTACACCTTC,TRBV15,few,.,TRBJ1-2
CASGDRDYGYTF,TGTGCCAGCGGGGACAGGGACTATGGCTACACCTTC,TRBV12-3/TRBV12-4,.,TRBD1,TRBJ1-2
CSARGITGTGDVNEQLF,TGCAGTGCTAGAGGCATAACTGGGACAGGGGACGTCAATGAGCAGCTCTTC,TRBV20-1,.,TRBD1,TRBJ2-1
CASSVARGTVYYTF,TGTGCCAGCAGCGTAGCAAGGGGCACGGTCTACTACACCTTC,TRBV9,.,.,TRBJ1-2
CASSTSDTDTQYF,TGTGCCAGTAGTACCTCGGACACAGATACGCAGTATTTT,TRBV7-9,few,.,TRBJ2-3
CASSLVSGGAGKTQYF,TGTGCCAGCAGCTTAGTTAGCGGGGGGGCAGGGAAGACCCAGTACTTC,TRBV7-8,.,TRBD2,TRBJ2-5
CASTRTGRTDTQYF,TGTGCCAGTACCCGGACAGGTCGGACAGATACGCAGTATTTT,TRBV19,few,TRBD1,TRBJ2-3
CSPGQGTTKEAFF,TGCAGCCCGGGGCAGGGGACAACTAAGGAAGCTTTCTTT,TRBV20-1,.,.,TRBJ1-1
CASSYRLAGGLRTSNEQFF,TGTGCCAGCAGCTATCGACTAGCGGGGGGGTTGAGAACTAGCAATGAGCAGTTCTTC,TRBV6-2/TRBV6-3,few,TRBD2,TRBJ2-1
CATNRASGPNEQFF,TGTGCCACCAATAGGGCTAGCGGGCCCAATGAGCAGTTCTTC,TRBV24-1,.,TRBD2,TRBJ2-1
CSASPSGGYYETQYF,TGCAGTGCTAGTCCTAGCGGGGGATACTATGAGACCCAGTACTTC,TRBV20-1,.,TRBD2,TRBJ2-5
CASSTLAGPQETQYF,TGTGCCAGCAGTACACTAGCCGGGCCCCAAGAGACCCAGTACTTC,TRBV6-1,many,.,TRBJ2-5
CASRIGGLNYEQYF,TGTGCCAGCAGGATCGGGGGGCTAAACTACGAGCAGTACTTC,TRBV2,.,.,TRBJ2-7
CASSQDMGQGISYEQYF,TGCGCCAGCAGCCAAGATATGGGACAGGGGATCTCCTACGAGCAGTACTTC,TRBV4-1,many,TRBD1,TRBJ2-7
CASSMGDREVDEQFF,TGTGCCAGTAGTATGGGGGACAGGGAAGTCGATGAGCAGTTCTTC,TRBV19,.,TRBD1,TRBJ2-1
CASIWTGGLETQYF,TGTGCCAGCATTTGGACAGGGGGATTGGAGACCCAGTACTTC,TRBV2,.,TRBD1,TRBJ2-5